Reported below is one T cell receptor (beta chain). TCRdb itself ran the 5' RACE reads through MiXCR, one entry per CDR3 protein. The top ten hold roughly 7.2% of the sample, which has about 95,000 distinct CDR3 sequences, roughly 9.5% seen once. The data were obtained in a study of spatial heterogeneity in lung cancer. Specified time point: sample taken at primary tumor resection. Material for sequencing was whole RNA from tumor, nontumor lung or frozen PBMC, left unsorted. The CDR3 runs to 15 residues. From germline, CDR1 is ENHRY and CDR2 SYGVKD. The V end lost 3 bases, the J end lost 7 bases, and 16 bases lay between the germline ends.

Specimen: PBMCs, collected at surgery. The chain combines TRBV10-3 with TRBJ2-1, with D perhaps matching TRBD1 (6 bases). The TCR comes from a male donor with early-stage non-small cell lung cancer. The DNA for the CDR3 is TGTGCCATCAGTGAAGCCCAACAGGGTAGAAATGAGCAGTTCTTC. It encodes CAISEAQQGRNEQFF.